The clone carrying this T cell receptor (beta chain) was seen a single time. Its target is unknown. The data stem from a study of yellow fever vaccine responses in identical twins. Findings and caveats of the study: Vaccine T cell responses of twins reportedly seemed partly convergent and partly personalized.

V was shortened by 6 bases and J by 0 bases, with 18 bases between the two germline ends. This CDR3 has 17 residues. CDR1 and CDR2 (germline): SEHNR, FQNEAQ (reference sequence). TCRdb used MiXCR to reprocess the RT-PCR reads, holding one entry per CDR3 protein. The table includes approximately 11,000 distinct CDR3 sequences, roughly 82% detected once. The specimen comprised T cells from blood (PBMCs), unsorted or a sorted subset (not recorded which), sampled before or after yellow fever vaccination (not recorded which). The source is a young woman who received the yellow fever vaccine. The V gene is TRBV7-9, the J gene TRBJ2-1, with D uncertain. In nucleotides, the CDR3 is TGTGCCAGCAGACCCGAGACGGGCACAAGCTCCTACAATGAGCAGTTCTTC. Its translation is CASRPETGTSSYNEQFF.